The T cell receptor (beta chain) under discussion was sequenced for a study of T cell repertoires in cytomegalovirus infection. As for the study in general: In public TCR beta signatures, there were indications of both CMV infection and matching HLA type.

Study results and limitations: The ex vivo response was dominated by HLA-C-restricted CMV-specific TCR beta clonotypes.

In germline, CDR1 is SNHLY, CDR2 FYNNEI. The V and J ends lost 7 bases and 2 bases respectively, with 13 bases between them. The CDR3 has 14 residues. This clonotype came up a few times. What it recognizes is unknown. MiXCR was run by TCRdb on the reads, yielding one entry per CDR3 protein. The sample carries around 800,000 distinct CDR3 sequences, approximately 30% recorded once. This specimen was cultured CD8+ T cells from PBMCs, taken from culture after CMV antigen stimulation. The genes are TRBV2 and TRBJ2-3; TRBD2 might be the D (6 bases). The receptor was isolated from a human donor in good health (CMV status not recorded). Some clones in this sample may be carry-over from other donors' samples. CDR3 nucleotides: TGTGCCAGCATCTCGGGGAGGCCCACAGATACGCAGTATTTT. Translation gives CASISGRPTDTQYF.